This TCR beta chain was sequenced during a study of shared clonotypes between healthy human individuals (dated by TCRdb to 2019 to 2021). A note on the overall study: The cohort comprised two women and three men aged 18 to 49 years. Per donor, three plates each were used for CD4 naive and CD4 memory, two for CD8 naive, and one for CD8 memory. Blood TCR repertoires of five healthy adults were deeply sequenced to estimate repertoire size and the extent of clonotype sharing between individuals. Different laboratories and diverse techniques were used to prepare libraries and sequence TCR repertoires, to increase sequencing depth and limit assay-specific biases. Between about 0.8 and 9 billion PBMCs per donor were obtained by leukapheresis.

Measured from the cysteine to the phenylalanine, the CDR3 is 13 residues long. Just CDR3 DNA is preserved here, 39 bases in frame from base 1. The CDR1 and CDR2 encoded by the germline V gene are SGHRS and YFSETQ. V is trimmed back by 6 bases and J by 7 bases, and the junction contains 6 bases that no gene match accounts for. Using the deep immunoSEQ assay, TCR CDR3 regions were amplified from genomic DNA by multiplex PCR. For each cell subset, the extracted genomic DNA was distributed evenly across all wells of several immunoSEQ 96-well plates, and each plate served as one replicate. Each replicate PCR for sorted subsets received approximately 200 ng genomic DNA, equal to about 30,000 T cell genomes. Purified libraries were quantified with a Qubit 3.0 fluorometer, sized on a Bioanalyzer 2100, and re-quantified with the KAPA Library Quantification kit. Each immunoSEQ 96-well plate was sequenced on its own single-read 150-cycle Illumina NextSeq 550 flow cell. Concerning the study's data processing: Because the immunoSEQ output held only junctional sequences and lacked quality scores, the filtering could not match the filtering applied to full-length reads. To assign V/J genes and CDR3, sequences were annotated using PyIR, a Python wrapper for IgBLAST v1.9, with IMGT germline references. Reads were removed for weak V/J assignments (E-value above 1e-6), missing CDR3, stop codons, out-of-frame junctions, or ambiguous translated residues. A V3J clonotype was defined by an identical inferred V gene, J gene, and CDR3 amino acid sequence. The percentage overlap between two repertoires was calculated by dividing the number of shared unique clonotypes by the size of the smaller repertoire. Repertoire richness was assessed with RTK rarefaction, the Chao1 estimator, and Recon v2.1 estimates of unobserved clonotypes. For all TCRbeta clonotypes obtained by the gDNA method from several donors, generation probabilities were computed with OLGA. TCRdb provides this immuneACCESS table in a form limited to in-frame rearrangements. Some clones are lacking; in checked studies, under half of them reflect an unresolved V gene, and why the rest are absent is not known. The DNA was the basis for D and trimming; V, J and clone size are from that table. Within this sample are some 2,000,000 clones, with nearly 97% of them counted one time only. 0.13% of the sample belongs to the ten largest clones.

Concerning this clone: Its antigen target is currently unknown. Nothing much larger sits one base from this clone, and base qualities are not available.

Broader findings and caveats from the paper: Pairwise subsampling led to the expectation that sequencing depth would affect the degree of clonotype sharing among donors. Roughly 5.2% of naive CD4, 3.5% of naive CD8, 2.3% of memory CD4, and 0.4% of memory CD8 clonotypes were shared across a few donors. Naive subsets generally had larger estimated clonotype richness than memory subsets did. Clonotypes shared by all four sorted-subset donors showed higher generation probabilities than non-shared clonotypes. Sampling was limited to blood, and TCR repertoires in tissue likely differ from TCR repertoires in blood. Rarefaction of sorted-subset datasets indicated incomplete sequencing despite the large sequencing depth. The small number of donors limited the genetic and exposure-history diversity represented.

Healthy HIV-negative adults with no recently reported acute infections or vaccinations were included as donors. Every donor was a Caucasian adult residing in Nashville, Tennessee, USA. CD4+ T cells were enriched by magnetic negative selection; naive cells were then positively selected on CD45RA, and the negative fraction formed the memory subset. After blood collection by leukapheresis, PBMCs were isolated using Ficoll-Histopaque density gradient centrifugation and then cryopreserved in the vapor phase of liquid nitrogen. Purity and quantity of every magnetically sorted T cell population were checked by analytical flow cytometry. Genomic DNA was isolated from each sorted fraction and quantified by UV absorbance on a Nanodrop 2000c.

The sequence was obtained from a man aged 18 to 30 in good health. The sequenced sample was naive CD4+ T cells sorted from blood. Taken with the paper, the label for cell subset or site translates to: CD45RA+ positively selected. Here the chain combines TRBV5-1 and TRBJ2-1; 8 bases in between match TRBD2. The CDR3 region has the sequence CASTAGGRNEQFF. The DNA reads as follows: TGCGCCAGCACGGCGGGGGGACGAAATGAGCAGTTCTTC.